Sequencing of this T cell receptor (beta chain) was carried out in a study of T-cell reconstitution after alpha-beta-depleted transplantation in children. Unique molecular identifiers tagged the TCRbeta library. TCRdb ran MiXCR on the PCR reads and lists one entry per CDR3 protein. The sample lists around 960,000 distinct CDR3 sequences; around 30% were seen once. Study-level results: At one year after transplant, newly produced T cells mostly accounted for T-cell counts and diversity. Several hundred expanded graft clones reportedly gave rise to the alpha-beta T cells present about two months after transplant. The study traced high day-60 TCRbeta diversity in some patients to surviving recipient T cells and thymic progenitors.

The junction had 17 bases not matched to a gene; V was cut back by 5 bases and J by 1 base. CDR1 is SGHAT, CDR2 FQNNGV, per germline. This CDR3 has 21 residues. This clonotype was observed a handful of times. Its matching antigen is unknown. The chain is built from TRBV11-2 and TRBJ2-5; 15 bases are shared with TRBD2. This TCR was recovered from a boy younger than two who had a stem cell transplant for SCID, so the T cells may come from the graft donor. The source was PBMCs, mostly from graft donor cells, collected 360 days after TCRalphabeta/CD19-depleted stem cell transplant. The CDR3 nucleotides read TGTGCCAGCAGCCCCAAACCCCGGGGGACTAGCGGGGGGCCTACCCAAGAGACCCAGTACTTC. This sequence encodes CASSPKPRGTSGGPTQETQYF.